This T cell receptor beta chain is from a study of blood T cell repertoires in COVID-19. The data were produced by immunoSEQ multiplex PCR, yet TCRdb's version contains in-frame clones alone and is incomplete. The table lists 80,000 to 100,000 clones, approximately 81% of them singletons, with 4% to 5.5% in the top ten. Germline assignment: CDR1 SNHLY and CDR2 FYNNEI. There are 11 residues in the CDR3. V lost 11 bases and J lost 3; bases outside the gene matches: 3. This clone appeared a single time. The chain combines TRBV2 with TRBJ1-1, with 7 nucleotides matching TRBD1. The clonotype originates from a man in his sixties with acute or convalescent COVID-19. Sequenced input: peripheral blood. The CDR3 nucleotides are TGTGCCGGACAGGTTGACACTGAAGCTTTCTTT. Translated: CAGQVDTEAFF.